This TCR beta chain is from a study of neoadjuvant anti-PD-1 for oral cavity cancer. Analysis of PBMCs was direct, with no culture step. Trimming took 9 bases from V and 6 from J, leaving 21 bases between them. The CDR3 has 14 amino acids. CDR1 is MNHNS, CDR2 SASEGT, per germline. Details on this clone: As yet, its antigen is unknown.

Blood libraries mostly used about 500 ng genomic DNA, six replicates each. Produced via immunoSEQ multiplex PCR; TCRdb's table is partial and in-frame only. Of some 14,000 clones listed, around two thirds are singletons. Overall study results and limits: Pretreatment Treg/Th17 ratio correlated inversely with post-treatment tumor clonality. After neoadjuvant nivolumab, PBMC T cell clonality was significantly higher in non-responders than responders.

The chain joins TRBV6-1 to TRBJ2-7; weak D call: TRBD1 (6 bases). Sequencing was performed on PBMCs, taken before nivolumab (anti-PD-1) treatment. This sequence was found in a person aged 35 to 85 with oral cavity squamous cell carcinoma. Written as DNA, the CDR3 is TGTGCCAGTACCCGGGACACGCTTGCGCTCGAGCAGTACTTC. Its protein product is CASTRDTLALEQYF.